This T cell receptor (beta chain) was sequenced during a study of sequential checkpoint blockade in melanoma. Study-wide background: First-line arms were nivolumab then ipilimumab, or the reverse, randomized 1:1. Both treatment sequences were followed by maintenance nivolumab.

Indicated treatment: randomized to nivolumab then ipilimumab (arm A) or the reverse (arm B). None of the patients previously received DNA-damaging chemotherapy. From thawed PBMCs, live CD3+CD8+ cells negative for CD19 and CD56 were sorted. TCRdb's table, derived via immunoSEQ multiplex PCR, lists solely in-frame clones and lacks some. There are some 11,000 clones in the sample; 78% occur only once, and roughly 10% lies in the top ten. Germline V gene lookup returns CDR1 SGHAT and CDR2 FQDESV (reference sequence). The V and J ends lost 1 base and 3 bases, in that order; junction bases with no gene match: 1. The CDR3 has 14 amino acids.

This rearrangement joins TRBV11-1 to TRBJ2-7; TRBD2 agrees at 9 bases. The material was CD8+ T cells sorted from blood (inferred from file names), obtained from a patient given nivolumab and ipilimumab in sequence. The clonotype comes from a human donor with melanoma. Written as DNA, the CDR3 is TGTGCCAGCAGCTTAGTAGCGGGAGTCTACGAGCAGTACTTC. Protein: CASSLVAGVYEQYF.